This T cell receptor beta chain was identified during a study of regulatory T cells in long-lasting Graves disease. This clonotype was recorded a few times. The CDR3 consists of 11 residues. Per the germline V gene, CDR1 is MDHEN and CDR2 is SYDVKM. Trimming removed 4 bases from V and 5 bases from J, with 5 bases in between. Regarding time point: newly diagnosed GD, antithyroid drugs for less than 3 months. PBMC RNA served as the TCR library source. In building TCR beta libraries, iRepertoire HTBI primers were used together with Arm-PCR of CDR3 regions. A single record per CDR3 protein comes from TCRdb applying MiXCR to the multiplex PCR reads. Here the sample spans hundreds of thousands of distinct CDR3 sequences, 15% being singletons. The sample was also linked to a second study, of T cells in Graves' hyperthyroidism and ophthalmopathy. That source adds: The HTBI primer set drove a first-round RT-PCR of the TCR CDR3.

The receptor's source is a woman aged 40 to 50 with Graves disease. This chain uses TRBV28 with TRBJ1-1; D ambiguous. This specimen was peripheral blood mononuclear cells (PBMCs), taken at new diagnosis, from a patient treated with antithyroid drugs. CDR3 protein: CASSSITEAFF. The CDR3 region has the DNA TGTGCCAGCAGTTCCATAACTGAAGCTTTCTTT.